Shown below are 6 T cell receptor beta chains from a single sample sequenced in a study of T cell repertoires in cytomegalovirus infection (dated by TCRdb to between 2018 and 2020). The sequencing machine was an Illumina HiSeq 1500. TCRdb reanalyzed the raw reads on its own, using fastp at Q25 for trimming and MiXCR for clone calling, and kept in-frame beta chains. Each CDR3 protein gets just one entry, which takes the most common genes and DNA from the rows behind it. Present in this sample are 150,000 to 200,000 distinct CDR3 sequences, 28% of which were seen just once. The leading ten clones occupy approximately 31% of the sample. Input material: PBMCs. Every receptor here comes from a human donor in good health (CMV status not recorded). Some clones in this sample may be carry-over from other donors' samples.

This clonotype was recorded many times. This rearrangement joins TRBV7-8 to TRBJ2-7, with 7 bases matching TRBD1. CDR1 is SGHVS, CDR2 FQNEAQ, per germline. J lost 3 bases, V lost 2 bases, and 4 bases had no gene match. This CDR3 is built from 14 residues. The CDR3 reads CASSLRAGGYEQYF. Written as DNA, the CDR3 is TGTGCCAGCAGCTTACGGGCAGGGGGCTACGAGCAGTACTTC.

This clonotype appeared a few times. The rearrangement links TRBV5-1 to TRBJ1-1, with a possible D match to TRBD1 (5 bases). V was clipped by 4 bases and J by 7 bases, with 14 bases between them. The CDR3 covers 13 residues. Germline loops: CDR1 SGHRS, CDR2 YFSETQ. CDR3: CASSPPGRGEAFF. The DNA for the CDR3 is TGCGCCAGCAGCCCCCCGGGACGAGGTGAAGCTTTCTTT.

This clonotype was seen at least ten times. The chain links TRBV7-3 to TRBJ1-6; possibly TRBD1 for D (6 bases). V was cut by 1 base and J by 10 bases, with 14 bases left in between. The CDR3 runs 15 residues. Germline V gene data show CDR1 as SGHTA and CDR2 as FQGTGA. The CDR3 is CASSLMPRGESPLHF. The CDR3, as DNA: TGTGCCAGCAGCTTAATGCCCAGGGGTGAATCACCCCTCCACTTT.

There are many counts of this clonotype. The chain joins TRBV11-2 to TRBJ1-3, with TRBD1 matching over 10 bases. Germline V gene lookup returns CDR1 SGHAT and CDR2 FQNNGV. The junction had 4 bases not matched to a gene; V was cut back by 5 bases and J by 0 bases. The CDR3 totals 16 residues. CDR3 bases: TGTGCCAGCAGCGACGACAGGGGGCTCTCTGGAAACACCATATATTTT. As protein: CASSDDRGLSGNTIYF.

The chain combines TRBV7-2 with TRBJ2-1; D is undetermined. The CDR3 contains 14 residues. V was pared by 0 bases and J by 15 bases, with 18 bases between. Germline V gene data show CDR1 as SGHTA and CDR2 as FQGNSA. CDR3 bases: TGTGCCAGCAGCTTAGCGCGCCAAGGGATTTTACGGTTCTTC. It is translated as CASSLARQGILRFF. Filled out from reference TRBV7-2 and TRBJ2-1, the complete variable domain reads GAGVSQSPSNKVTEKGKDVELRCDPISGHTALYWYRQSLGQGLEFLIYFQGNSAPDKSGLPSDRFSAERTGGSVSTLTIQRTQQEDSAVYLCASSLARQGILRFFGPGTRLTVL.

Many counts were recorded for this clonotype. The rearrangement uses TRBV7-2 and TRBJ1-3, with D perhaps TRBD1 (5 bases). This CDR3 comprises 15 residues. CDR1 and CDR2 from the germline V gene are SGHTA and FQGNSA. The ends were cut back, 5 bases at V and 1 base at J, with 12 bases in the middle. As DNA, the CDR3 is TGTGCCAGCAGCCAGGACACCTTTTCTGGAAACACCATATATTTT. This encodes CASSQDTFSGNTIYF. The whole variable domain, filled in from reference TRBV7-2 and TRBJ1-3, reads GAGVSQSPSNKVTEKGKDVELRCDPISGHTALYWYRQSLGQGLEFLIYFQGNSAPDKSGLPSDRFSAERTGGSVSTLTIQRTQQEDSAVYLCASSQDTFSGNTIYFGEGSWLTVV.